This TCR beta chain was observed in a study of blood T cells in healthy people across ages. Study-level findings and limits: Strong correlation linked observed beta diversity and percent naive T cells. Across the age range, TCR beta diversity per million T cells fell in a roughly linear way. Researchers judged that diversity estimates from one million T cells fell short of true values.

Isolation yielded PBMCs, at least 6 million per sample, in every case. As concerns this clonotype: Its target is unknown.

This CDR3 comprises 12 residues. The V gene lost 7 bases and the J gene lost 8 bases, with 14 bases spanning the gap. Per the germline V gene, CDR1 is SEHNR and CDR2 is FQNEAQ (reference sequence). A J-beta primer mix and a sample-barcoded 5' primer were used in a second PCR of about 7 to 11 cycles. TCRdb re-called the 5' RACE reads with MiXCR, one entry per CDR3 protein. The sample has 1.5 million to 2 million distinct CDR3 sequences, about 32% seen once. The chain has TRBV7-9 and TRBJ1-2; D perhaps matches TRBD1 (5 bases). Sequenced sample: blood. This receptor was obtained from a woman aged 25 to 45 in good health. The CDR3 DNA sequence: TGTGCCAGCATGCAAGGGGTGCGGGGCTACACCTTC. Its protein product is CASMQGVRGYTF.